This T cell receptor beta chain appears in the sequencing data of a study of T cell repertoires in cytomegalovirus infection. Background on the study: Public TCR beta signature analysis indicated the presence of both CMV infection and matching HLA type.

TCRdb ran MiXCR on the reads and lists one entry per CDR3 protein. The data contain around 100,000 distinct CDR3 sequences, approximately 17% of them singletons. The CDR3 consists of 15 residues. Trimming removed 3 bases from V and 5 bases from J, with 16 bases in between. CDR1 and CDR2 from the germline V gene are LNHNV and YYDKDF (reference sequence). Source material: PBMCs. This receptor was obtained from a human donor in good health (CMV status not recorded). Some clones in this sample may be carry-over from other donors' samples. This sequence joins TRBV15 and TRBJ2-5; D possibly corresponds to TRBD1 (5 bases). The CDR3: CATSSVVGVEETQYF. CDR3 DNA sequence: TGTGCCACCAGCAGTGTTGTAGGGGTTGAGGAGACCCAGTACTTC.